This passage covers 11 T cell receptor beta chains from one sample sequenced in a study of beta chain features in type 1 diabetes. Every bit of the isolated RNA underwent reverse transcription, so sequencing read expressed TCRB transcripts. Clones were read by immunoSEQ multiplex PCR, and TCRdb kept only the in-frame ones, dropping some. Of about 150,000 clones listed, roughly an eighth were seen once; the top ten hold under 1.5%. These TCRs' antigens remain unknown. Whole-study findings and limits: Significant though moderate, a shortening of TCRB CDR3s appeared in all four CD4+ subsets of Type 1 diabetes patients.

The sample was central memory CD4+ T cells from blood. The receptors shown here come from a man in his late teens or twenties with type 1 diabetes.

This clone was counted between two and nine times. The chain combines TRBV19 with TRBJ1-4, with unresolved D. Germline lookup yields CDR1 LNHDA and CDR2 SQIVND (reference sequence). This CDR3 contains 17 residues. V lost 5 bases, J lost 8 bases, and 24 bases lay in between. CDR3 nucleotides: TGTGCCAGTAGTTCAGAGTCCTATAGCGGAGGAAACGAAAAACTGTTTTTT. Residues: CASSSESYSGGNEKLFF.

This clone was seen a handful of times. The chain has TRBV4-2 and TRBJ2-6; 9 bases are shared with TRBD1. J gave up 0 bases and V 0 bases, and 0 bases lay outside the gene matches. The CDR3 is 17 amino acids. Germline CDR1 reads LGHNA; CDR2 reads YNFKEQ. CDR3 in amino acids: CASSQEGQGSGANVLTF. The CDR3 bases are TGTGCCAGCAGCCAAGAGGGACAGGGCTCTGGGGCCAACGTCCTGACTTTC.

CDR3 region: CASRPQGLGNQPQHF. The DNA of the CDR3 is TGTGCCAGCAGGCCCCAGGGTTTGGGTAATCAGCCCCAGCATTTT. The rearrangement uses TRBV6-5 and TRBJ1-5; weak D call: TRBD1 (5 bases). The germline V gene has CDR1 MNHEY and CDR2 SVGAGI. The V end lost 6 bases, the J end lost 4 bases, and 16 bases lay between the germline ends. CDR3 length equals 15 residues.

This clone was recorded only once. The chain couples TRBV6-5 to TRBJ2-7; the match to TRBD1 covers 10 bases. The CDR3 runs 13 residues. V was clipped by 1 base and J by 7 bases; unmatched bases: 1. Germline CDR1 and CDR2: MNHEY and SVGAGI. CDR3 protein: CASSYLDRGEQYF. The CDR3 coding sequence is TGTGCCAGCAGTTACTTGGACAGGGGGGAGCAGTACTTC.

The genes are TRBV2 and TRBJ1-2; D unclear. Germline CDR1 SNHLY, CDR2 FYNNEI. This CDR3 has 12 residues. Trimming stripped 7 bases from V and 5 bases from J, with 11 bases between. The CDR3 is CASTALEYGYTF. DNA for the CDR3: TGTGCCAGCACCGCCCTTGAGTATGGCTACACCTTC.

The CDR3 region is CAISRQGNTEAFF. DNA of the CDR3: TGTGCCATCAGTCGACAGGGTAACACTGAAGCTTTCTTT. The gene calls are TRBV10-3 and TRBJ1-1, with TRBD1 matching 7 bases. Unmatched junction bases numbered 2, after V lost 5 bases and J lost 2 bases. CDR3 size: 13 residues. Germline CDR1 is ENHRY and CDR2 is SYGVKD.

V usage is TRBV5-1 and J usage is TRBJ1-2; a possible D gene is TRBD1 (6 bases). Germline CDR1 is SGHRS and CDR2 is YFSETQ. V was clipped by 5 bases and J by 2 bases, with 16 bases between them. CDR3 length: 15 residues. The CDR3 loop reads CASRQTDSLNYGYTF. DNA of the CDR3: TGCGCCAGCAGACAAACGGACAGCTTGAACTATGGCTACACCTTC.

This clone was observed a handful of times. Here the CDR3 DNA reads TGCGCCAGCAGCATAAGGACAGGCTTAGCTAACTATGGCTACACCTTC. Translating gives CASSIRTGLANYGYTF. The genes are TRBV5-1 and TRBJ1-2, with 7 bases identical to TRBD1. CDR1 is SGHRS, CDR2 YFSETQ, per germline. This CDR3 has 16 residues. Losses at the gene ends were 4 bases for V and 0 bases for J; bases not matched to a gene: 9.

This clone was counted only a few times. V is TRBV5-1 and J is TRBJ2-2; the match to TRBD2 covers 8 bases. The V gene end was trimmed by 1 base and the J gene end by 1 base; junction bases not matched to a gene: 3. This CDR3 contains 16 residues. Germline V gives CDR1 SGHRS, CDR2 YFSETQ. CDR3 bases: TGCGCCAGCAGCTTGAGTCTAGCGGGGAACACCGGGGAGCTGTTTTTT. It translates to CASSLSLAGNTGELFF.

As regards this clone: This CDR3 is also generated by other DNA sequences in the sample. The chain combines TRBV6-4 with TRBJ2-1; D might be TRBD2 (7 bases). The CDR3 spans 14 residues. Germline-derived CDR1 and CDR2 are MRHNA and SNTAGT. The germline V and J ends were trimmed by 4 bases and 5 bases, with 12 bases remaining between them. CDR3 bases: TGTGCCAGCAGTGGCGGGGGCAGGGACAATGAGCAGTTCTTC. This encodes CASSGGGRDNEQFF.

This clone was seen more than once but under ten times. The V call is TRBV7-9, the J call TRBJ1-4, with D unresolved. This CDR3 comprises 12 residues. V was trimmed by 5 bases and J by 6 bases, leaving 7 bases between them. Germline lookup yields CDR1 SEHNR and CDR2 FQNEAQ (reference sequence). CDR3 region: CASSPIDEKLFF. The CDR3 DNA is TGTGCCAGCAGCCCGATAGATGAAAAACTGTTTTTT.